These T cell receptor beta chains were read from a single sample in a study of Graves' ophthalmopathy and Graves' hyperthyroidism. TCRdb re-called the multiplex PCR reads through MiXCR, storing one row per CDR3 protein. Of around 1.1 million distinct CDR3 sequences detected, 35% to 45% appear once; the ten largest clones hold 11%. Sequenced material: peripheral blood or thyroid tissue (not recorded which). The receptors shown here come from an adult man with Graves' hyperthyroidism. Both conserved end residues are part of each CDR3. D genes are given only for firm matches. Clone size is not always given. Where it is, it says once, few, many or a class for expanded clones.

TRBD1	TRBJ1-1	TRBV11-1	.	CASSFSMTGSAEAFF	TGTGCCAGCAGCTTCTCGATGACAGGGAGCGCTGAAGCTTTCTTT
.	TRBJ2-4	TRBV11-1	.	CASSLGVGRNIQYF	TGTGCCAGCAGCTTAGGGGTAGGGAGAAACATTCAGTACTTC
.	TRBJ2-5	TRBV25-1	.	CASSSLLGTDPGETQYF	TGTGCCAGCAGTTCTCTTCTCGGGACGGATCCGGGGGAGACCCAGTACTTC
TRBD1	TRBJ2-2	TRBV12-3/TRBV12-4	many	CATGTGATGELFF	TGTGCCACCGGGACAGGGGCCACCGGGGAGCTGTTTTTT
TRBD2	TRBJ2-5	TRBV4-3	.	CVSSQEGTSGSLETQYF	TGCGTCAGCAGCCAAGAAGGGACTAGCGGGAGTCTTGAGACCCAGTACTTC
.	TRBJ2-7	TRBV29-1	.	CSSTGSSYEQYF	TGCAGCAGTACCGGGAGCTCCTACGAGCAGTACTTC
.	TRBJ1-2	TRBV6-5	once	CASSYGGLGYTF	TGTGCCAGCAGTTACGGGGGGCTCGGCTACACCTTC
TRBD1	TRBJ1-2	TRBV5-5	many	CASSLTDRAGYTF	TGTGCCAGCAGCTTGACGGACAGGGCAGGCTACACCTTC
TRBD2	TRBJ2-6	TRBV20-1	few	CSVSAGGHSGANVLTF	TGCAGTGTTTCAGCGGGGGGACACTCTGGGGCCAACGTCCTGACTTTC
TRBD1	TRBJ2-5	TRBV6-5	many	CASSGTDGETQYF	TGTGCCAGCAGCGGGACAGATGGGGAGACCCAGTACTTC
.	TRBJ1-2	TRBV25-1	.	CASERTVDPYGYTF	TGTGCCAGCGAAAGGACAGTAGATCCCTATGGCTACACCTTC
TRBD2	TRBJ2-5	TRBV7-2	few	CASSLAFGLAGQETQYF	TGTGCCAGCAGCTTAGCATTCGGACTAGCGGGGCAAGAGACCCAGTACTTC
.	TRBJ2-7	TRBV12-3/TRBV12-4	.	CASSLPVPNEQYF	TGTGCCAGCAGTTTACCTGTTCCCAACGAGCAGTACTTC
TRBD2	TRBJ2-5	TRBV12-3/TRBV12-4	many	CASSLGSYSGAETQYF	TGTGCCAGCAGTTTGGGAAGTTATAGCGGGGCAGAGACCCAGTACTTC
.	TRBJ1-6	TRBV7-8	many	CASSLGGIITPLHF	TGTGCCAGCAGCTTAGGGGGTATTATCACACCCCTCCACTTT
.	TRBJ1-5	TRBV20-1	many	CSARSGENSNQPQHF	TGCAGTGCTAGATCGGGAGAGAATAGCAATCAGCCCCAGCATTTT
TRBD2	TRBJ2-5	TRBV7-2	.	CASRKPGLDPPGAQYF	TGTGCCAGCAGGAAACCGGGACTAGACCCCCCGGGGGCCCAGTACTTC
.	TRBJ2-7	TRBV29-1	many	CSASEGRTRQYF	TGCAGCGCCTCTGAGGGCCGGACTCGGCAGTACTTC
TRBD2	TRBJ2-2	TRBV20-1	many	CSARRLAGLTGELFF	TGCAGTGCCAGACGGCTAGCGGGCCTCACCGGGGAGCTGTTTTTT
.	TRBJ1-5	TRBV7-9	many	CASSFDRSSGNQPQHF	TGTGCCAGCAGCTTCGACAGGAGCAGTGGCAATCAGCCCCAGCATTTT
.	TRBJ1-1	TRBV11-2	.	CASSPGGGEAFF	TGTGCCAGCAGCCCGGGGGGCGGTGAGGCTTTCTTT
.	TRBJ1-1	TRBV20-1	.	CSARVPRGDTEAFF	TGCAGTGCTAGAGTTCCTCGGGGGGACACTGAAGCTTTCTTT
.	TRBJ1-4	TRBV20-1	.	CSAIPVLSLGATNEKLFF	TGCAGTGCTATTCCGGTCTTATCTCTGGGAGCAACTAATGAAAAACTGTTTTTT
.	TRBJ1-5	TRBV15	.	CATSSGGRNSNQPQHF	TGTGCCACCAGCAGTGGGGGACGGAATAGCAATCAGCCCCAGCATTTT
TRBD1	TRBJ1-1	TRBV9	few	CASSSRTGESMNTEAFF	TGTGCCAGCAGCTCTAGGACAGGGGAGAGTATGAACACTGAAGCTTTCTTT
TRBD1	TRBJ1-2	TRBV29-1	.	CSVDRDREYGYTF	TGCAGCGTAGACCGGGACAGGGAGTATGGCTACACCTTC
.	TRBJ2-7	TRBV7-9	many	CASSLGVTSEQYF	TGTGCCAGCAGCTTAGGAGTCACGAGCGAGCAGTACTTC
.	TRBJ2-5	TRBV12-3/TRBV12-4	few	CASSLLGREETQYF	TGTGCCAGCAGTTTATTGGGAAGAGAAGAGACCCAGTACTTC
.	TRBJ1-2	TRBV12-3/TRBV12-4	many	CASSLEGFYGYTF	TGTGCCAGCAGTTTGGAAGGGTTCTATGGCTACACCTTC
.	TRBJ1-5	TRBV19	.	CASSPRSGEGNQPQHF	TGTGCCAGTAGTCCCCGATCTGGGGAGGGCAATCAGCCCCAGCATTTT
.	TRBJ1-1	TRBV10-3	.	CAVSEWGENTEAFF	TGTGCCGTCAGTGAGTGGGGGGAGAACACTGAAGCTTTCTTT
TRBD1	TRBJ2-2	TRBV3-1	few	CASSQGQTRCYF	TGTGCCAGCAGCCAGGGACAGACCCGGTGTTATTTT
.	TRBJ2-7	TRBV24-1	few	CATSDGSPDEQYF	TGTGCCACCAGTGACGGGTCCCCTGACGAGCAGTACTTC
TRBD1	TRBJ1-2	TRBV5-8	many	CASSRDSHQGRYGYTF	TGTGCCAGCAGCCGGGACAGCCATCAAGGACGCTATGGCTACACCTTC
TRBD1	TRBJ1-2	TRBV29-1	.	CSVEQGALGYTF	TGCAGCGTTGAGCAGGGGGCTTTGGGCTACACCTTC
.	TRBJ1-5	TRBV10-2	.	CASSPGGLYGNQPQHF	TGTGCCAGCAGCCCCGGGGGGTTATACGGGAATCAGCCCCAGCATTTT
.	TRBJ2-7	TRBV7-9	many	CASTKGPNEQYF	TGTGCCAGCACGAAGGGTCCTAACGAGCAGTACTTC
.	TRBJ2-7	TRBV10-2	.	CASSAVIRGSYEQYF	TGCGCCAGCAGTGCCGTGATACGCGGGTCCTACGAGCAGTACTTC
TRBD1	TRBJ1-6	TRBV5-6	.	CASSFRTGLNSPLHF	TGTGCCAGCAGCTTCCGGACAGGGTTGAATTCACCCCTCCACTTT
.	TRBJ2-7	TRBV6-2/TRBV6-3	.	CASAGEPTPPYEQYF	TGTGCCAGCGCAGGCGAGCCCACGCCACCCTACGAGCAGTACTTC
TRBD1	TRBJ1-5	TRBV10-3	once	CAIRQGAYDQPQHF	TGTGCCATCAGACAGGGGGCATATGATCAGCCCCAGCATTTT
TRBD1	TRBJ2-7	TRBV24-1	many	CATSDQTGTGSYEQYF	TGTGCCACCAGTGATCAGACCGGGACAGGGTCCTACGAGCAGTACTTC
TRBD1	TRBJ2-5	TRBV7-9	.	CASSSGQGAQPQYF	TGTGCCAGCAGCTCGGGACAGGGGGCTCAGCCCCAGTACTTC
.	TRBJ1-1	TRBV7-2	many	CASSPYINTEAFF	TGTGCCAGCAGCCCCTATATTAACACTGAAGCTTTCTTT
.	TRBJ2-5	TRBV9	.	CASSPGGTVETQYF	TGTGCCAGCAGCCCCGGCGGGACAGTTGAGACCCAGTACTTC
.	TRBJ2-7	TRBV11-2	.	CASSRRGFEQYF	TGTGCCAGCAGCCGGAGGGGCTTCGAGCAGTACTTC
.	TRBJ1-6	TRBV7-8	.	CASSLGRDRNSPLHF	TGTGCCAGCAGCTTAGGAAGGGACCGTAATTCACCCCTCCACTTT
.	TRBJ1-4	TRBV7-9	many	CASMARVNEKLFF	TGTGCCAGCATGGCTAGGGTTAATGAAAAACTGTTTTTT
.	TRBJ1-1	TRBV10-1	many	CASTRGRSSGNTEAFF	TGCGCCAGCACACGGGGGAGATCGAGCGGGAACACTGAAGCTTTCTTT